A selection of T cell receptor beta chains follows, all from one sample in a study of cytomegalovirus exposure and HLA in healthy donors. Assay: immunoSEQ multiplex PCR; the TCRdb copy retains only in-frame clones and omits some. The sample includes 90,000 to 110,000 clones, approximately 91% of them seen just once. The sample comprised PBMCs. The receptors were gathered from a woman aged 18-29 years in good health and CMV-seronegative. CDR3s include the opening cysteine and the closing phenylalanine or tryptophan. The order of the fields is D gene, clone size, J gene, V gene, CDR3 DNA, CDR3 protein. The D gene is left open where the match is weak. Some rows mark clone size as missing; the rest say once, few, many or name a class of expanded clone.

d_gene: .; abundance: .; j_gene: TRBJ2-1; v_gene: TRBV5-1; CDR3nt: TGCGCCAGCAGCGCCTTTCTGGCGGGGGCTTACAATGAGCAGTTCTTC; CDR3aa: CASSAFLAGAYNEQFF
d_gene: TRBD2; abundance: once; j_gene: TRBJ2-5; v_gene: TRBV5-1; CDR3nt: TGCGCCAGCAGCTTGGGGCGGGGGAACCAAGAGACCCAGTACTTC; CDR3aa: CASSLGRGNQETQYF
d_gene: .; abundance: once; j_gene: TRBJ2-7; v_gene: TRBV30; CDR3nt: TGTGCCTGGAATACGGGACAAACCTACGAGCAGTACTTC; CDR3aa: CAWNTGQTYEQYF
d_gene: TRBD2; abundance: once; j_gene: TRBJ2-1; v_gene: TRBV4-2; CDR3nt: TGTGCCAGCAGCCAAGGACTAGCGCTTAATGAGCAGTTCTTC; CDR3aa: CASSQGLALNEQFF
d_gene: .; abundance: .; j_gene: TRBJ2-7; v_gene: TRBV27; CDR3nt: TGTGCCAGCAGCCTACTAGGTCCCACCTACGAGCAGTACTTC; CDR3aa: CASSLLGPTYEQYF
d_gene: .; abundance: .; j_gene: TRBJ1-3; v_gene: TRBV6-1; CDR3nt: TGTGCCAGCAGTGAAGCTTCAGGTTCTGGAAACACCATATATTTT; CDR3aa: CASSEASGSGNTIYF
d_gene: .; abundance: .; j_gene: TRBJ2-4; v_gene: TRBV4-1; CDR3nt: TGCGCCAGCAGCCAGGGACTTCCTACCAGGCATGATAAAAACATTCAGTACTTC; CDR3aa: CASSQGLPTRHDKNIQYF
d_gene: TRBD1; abundance: .; j_gene: TRBJ2-3; v_gene: TRBV29-1; CDR3nt: TGCAGCGGCAAGGACAGGGGATATGCAGATACGCAGTATTTT; CDR3aa: CSGKDRGYADTQYF
d_gene: TRBD2; abundance: .; j_gene: TRBJ2-5; v_gene: TRBV4-2; CDR3nt: TGTGCCAGCAGCTTGGATACTAGCGAGTACCAAGAGACCCAGTACTTC; CDR3aa: CASSLDTSEYQETQYF
d_gene: .; abundance: .; j_gene: TRBJ1-2; v_gene: TRBV6-5; CDR3nt: TGTGCCAGCAGTTATGGCAGGGCCTCCGAGGACTATGGCTACACCTTC; CDR3aa: CASSYGRASEDYGYTF
d_gene: .; abundance: .; j_gene: TRBJ2-1; v_gene: TRBV2; CDR3nt: TGTGCCAGCAGAGAGCAGGGGAATGAGCAGTTCTTC; CDR3aa: CASREQGNEQFF
d_gene: TRBD1; abundance: .; j_gene: TRBJ2-4; v_gene: TRBV27; CDR3nt: TGTGCCAGCAGCTCGGACAGGGAACTAGCCAAAAACATTCAGTACTTC; CDR3aa: CASSSDRELAKNIQYF
d_gene: .; abundance: .; j_gene: TRBJ1-2; v_gene: TRBV4-1; CDR3nt: TGCGCCAGCAGCCAAGAACAGCGGGCAGACATTTACTATGGCTACACCTTC; CDR3aa: CASSQEQRADIYYGYTF
d_gene: .; abundance: few; j_gene: TRBJ1-1; v_gene: TRBV19; CDR3nt: TGTGCCAGTAGTATGAACAGAAACACTGAAGCTTTCTTT; CDR3aa: CASSMNRNTEAFF
d_gene: .; abundance: .; j_gene: TRBJ2-7; v_gene: TRBV5-6; CDR3nt: TGTGCCAGCAGCTACCCGGGAGTGCCTCGCGAGCAGTACTTC; CDR3aa: CASSYPGVPREQYF
d_gene: TRBD1; abundance: .; j_gene: TRBJ1-2; v_gene: TRBV5-1; CDR3nt: TGCGCCAGCAGCCCGACTCCCGACAGGGTACGGGGAGGCTACACCTTC; CDR3aa: CASSPTPDRVRGGYTF
d_gene: TRBD1; abundance: .; j_gene: TRBJ2-3; v_gene: TRBV14; CDR3nt: TGTGCCAGCAGCCCTCTCGGACAGGGGACCTTAGATACGCAGTATTTT; CDR3aa: CASSPLGQGTLDTQYF
d_gene: .; abundance: .; j_gene: TRBJ2-1; v_gene: TRBV21-1; CDR3nt: TGTGCCAGCAGCTCACAGCGGGAGGACAATGAGCAGTTCTTC; CDR3aa: CASSSQREDNEQFF
d_gene: .; abundance: .; j_gene: TRBJ2-5; v_gene: TRBV7-9; CDR3nt: TGTGCCAGCAGCTTTTTGGCGGGACAGAAAGAGACCCAGTACTTC; CDR3aa: CASSFLAGQKETQYF
d_gene: .; abundance: .; j_gene: TRBJ1-1; v_gene: TRBV30; CDR3nt: TGTGCCCTTGGACAGTTGAATGCTTTCTTT; CDR3aa: CALGQLNAFF
d_gene: .; abundance: .; j_gene: TRBJ2-7; v_gene: TRBV7-2; CDR3nt: TGTGCCAGCAGCTTAGTTAGCTGGGAGAGCTCCTACGAGCAGTACTTC; CDR3aa: CASSLVSWESSYEQYF
d_gene: .; abundance: .; j_gene: TRBJ2-1; v_gene: TRBV2; CDR3nt: TGTGCCAGCAGCCCGGGACTCCCTAGCTCCTACAATGAGCAGTTCTTC; CDR3aa: CASSPGLPSSYNEQFF
d_gene: TRBD2; abundance: .; j_gene: TRBJ2-7; v_gene: TRBV7-8; CDR3nt: TGTGCCAGCAGCCCTTGGGTAGCGGGGACCTACGAGCAGTACTTC; CDR3aa: CASSPWVAGTYEQYF
d_gene: .; abundance: .; j_gene: TRBJ2-7; v_gene: TRBV7-2; CDR3nt: TGTGCCAGCAGCCGTCGCAGGGTAGGGGACGAGCAGTACTTC; CDR3aa: CASSRRRVGDEQYF
d_gene: TRBD2; abundance: .; j_gene: TRBJ2-1; v_gene: TRBV5-4; CDR3nt: TGTGCCAGCAGCTTGAGAAAACTAGCGGGAGGTAAGCATGAGCAGTTCTTC; CDR3aa: CASSLRKLAGGKHEQFF
d_gene: TRBD1; abundance: .; j_gene: TRBJ2-7; v_gene: TRBV18; CDR3nt: TGTGCCAGCTCACCAATTCTGGGGACAGAAACCTACGAGCAGTACTTC; CDR3aa: CASSPILGTETYEQYF
d_gene: .; abundance: .; j_gene: TRBJ1-4; v_gene: TRBV2; CDR3nt: TGTGCCAGCAGTGAAGTAGGTTCGACAGCTGAAAAACTGTTTTTT; CDR3aa: CASSEVGSTAEKLFF
d_gene: TRBD1; abundance: .; j_gene: TRBJ1-2; v_gene: TRBV6-5; CDR3nt: TGTGCCAGCAGTTCGACAGGGTACGGCTACACCTTC; CDR3aa: CASSSTGYGYTF
d_gene: TRBD1; abundance: .; j_gene: TRBJ2-7; v_gene: TRBV7-2; CDR3nt: TGTGCCAGCAGCACCTCATGGACAGGGACCTACGAGCAGTACTTC; CDR3aa: CASSTSWTGTYEQYF
d_gene: .; abundance: .; j_gene: TRBJ1-5; v_gene: TRBV2; CDR3nt: TGTGCCAGCAGTGAGGGGGGGACCTACAATCAGCCCCAGCATTTT; CDR3aa: CASSEGGTYNQPQHF
d_gene: TRBD1; abundance: once; j_gene: TRBJ1-3; v_gene: TRBV6-6; CDR3nt: TGTGCCAGCAGTTCCCCAACGGACAGGGCCCCAAACACCATATATTTT; CDR3aa: CASSSPTDRAPNTIYF
d_gene: .; abundance: .; j_gene: TRBJ2-7; v_gene: TRBV9; CDR3nt: TGTGCCAGCAGCGTCGGAACAGGTCCCTACGAGCAGTACTTC; CDR3aa: CASSVGTGPYEQYF
d_gene: TRBD1; abundance: .; j_gene: TRBJ1-1; v_gene: TRBV6-5; CDR3nt: TGTGCCAGCAGTTACTCAGCGACAGGGGAAGCTTTCTTT; CDR3aa: CASSYSATGEAFF
d_gene: TRBD1; abundance: .; j_gene: TRBJ1-4; v_gene: TRBV25-1; CDR3nt: TGTGCCAGTCCAATAGGGACAGGGAACGAAAAACTGTTTTTT; CDR3aa: CASPIGTGNEKLFF
d_gene: .; abundance: .; j_gene: TRBJ1-5; v_gene: TRBV19; CDR3nt: TGTGCCAGTAGTATCCCACTTAGCAATCAGCCCCAGCATTTT; CDR3aa: CASSIPLSNQPQHF